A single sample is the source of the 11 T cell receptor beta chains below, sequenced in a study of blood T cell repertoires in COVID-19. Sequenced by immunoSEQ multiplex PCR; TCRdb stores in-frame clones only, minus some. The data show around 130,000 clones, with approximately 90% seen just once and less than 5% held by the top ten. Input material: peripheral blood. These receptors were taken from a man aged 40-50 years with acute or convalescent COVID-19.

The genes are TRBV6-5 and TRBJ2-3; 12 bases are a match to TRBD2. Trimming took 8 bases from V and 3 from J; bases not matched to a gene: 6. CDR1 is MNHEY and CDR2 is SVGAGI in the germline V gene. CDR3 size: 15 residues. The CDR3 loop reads CASVQTSGSTDTQYF. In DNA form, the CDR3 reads TGTGCCAGCGTACAGACTAGCGGGAGTACAGATACGCAGTATTTT.

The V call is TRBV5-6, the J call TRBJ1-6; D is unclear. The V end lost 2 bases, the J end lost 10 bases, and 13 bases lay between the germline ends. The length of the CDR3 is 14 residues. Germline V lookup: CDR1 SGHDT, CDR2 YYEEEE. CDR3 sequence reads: CASSFREIGSPLHF. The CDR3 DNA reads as TGTGCCAGCAGCTTTCGGGAAATCGGGTCACCCCTCCACTTT. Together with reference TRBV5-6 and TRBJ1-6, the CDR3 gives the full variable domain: DAGVTQSPTHLIKTRGQQVTLRCSPKSGHDTVSWYQQALGQGPQFIFQYYEEEERQRGNFPDRFSGHQFPNYSSELNVNALLLGDSALYLCASSFREIGSPLHFGNGTRLTVT.

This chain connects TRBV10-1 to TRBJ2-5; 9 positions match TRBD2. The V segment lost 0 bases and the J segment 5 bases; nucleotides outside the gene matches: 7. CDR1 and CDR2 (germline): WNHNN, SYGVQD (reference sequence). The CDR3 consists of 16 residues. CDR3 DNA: TGCGCCAGCAGTGAGTCGGGCGGGAGGGCCCTGGAGACCCAGTACTTC. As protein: CASSESGGRALETQYF.

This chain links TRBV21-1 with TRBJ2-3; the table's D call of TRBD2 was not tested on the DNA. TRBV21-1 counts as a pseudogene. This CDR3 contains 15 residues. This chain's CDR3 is CASSKLLRSTDTQYF. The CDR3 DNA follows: TGTGCCAGCAGCAAGTTGCTGCGGAGCACAGATACGCAGTATTTT.

The CDR3 bases are TGCGCCAGCAGCCGAACCCGGGACAGTAAAAACACCATATATTTT. Amino acids: CASSRTRDSKNTIYF. The rearrangement joins TRBV4-3 to TRBJ1-3; 7 bases match TRBD1. This CDR3 comprises 15 residues. J gave up 6 bases and V 4 bases, and 9 bases lay outside the gene matches. Germline assignment: CDR1 LGHNA and CDR2 YSLEER.

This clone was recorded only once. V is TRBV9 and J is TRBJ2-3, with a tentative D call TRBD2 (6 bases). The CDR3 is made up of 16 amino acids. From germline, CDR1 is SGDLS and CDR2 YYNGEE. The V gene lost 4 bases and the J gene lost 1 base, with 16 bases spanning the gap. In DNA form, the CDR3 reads TGTGCCAGCAGCCCTCGGGACTCTCTAGGCACAGATACGCAGTATTTT. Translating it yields CASSPRDSLGTDTQYF. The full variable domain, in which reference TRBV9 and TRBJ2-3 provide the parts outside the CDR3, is DSGVTQTPKHLITATGQRVTLRCSPRSGDLSVYWYQQSLDQGLQFLIQYYNGEERAKGNILERFSAQQFPDLHSELNLSSLELGDSALYFCASSPRDSLGTDTQYFGPGTRLTVL.

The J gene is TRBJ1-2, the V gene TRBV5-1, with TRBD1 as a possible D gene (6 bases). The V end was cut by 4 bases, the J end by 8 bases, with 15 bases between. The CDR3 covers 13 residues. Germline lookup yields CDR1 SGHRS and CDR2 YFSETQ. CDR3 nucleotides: TGCGCCAGCAGCCCACGGGCAGGGGAAGGCTACACCTTC. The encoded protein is CASSPRAGEGYTF.

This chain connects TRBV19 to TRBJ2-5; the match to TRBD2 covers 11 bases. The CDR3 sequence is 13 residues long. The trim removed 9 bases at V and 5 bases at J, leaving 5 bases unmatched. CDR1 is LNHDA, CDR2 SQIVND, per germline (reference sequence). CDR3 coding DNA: TGTGCCAGCACTAGCGGGGGATCGGAGACCCAGTACTTC. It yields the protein CASTSGGSETQYF.

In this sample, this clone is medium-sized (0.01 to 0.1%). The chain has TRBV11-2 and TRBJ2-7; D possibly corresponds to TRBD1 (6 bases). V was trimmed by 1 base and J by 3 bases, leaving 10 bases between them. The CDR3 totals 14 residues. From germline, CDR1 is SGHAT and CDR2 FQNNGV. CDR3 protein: CASSLVSGVYEQYF. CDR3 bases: TGTGCCAGCAGCTTAGTGTCAGGGGTCTACGAGCAGTACTTC.

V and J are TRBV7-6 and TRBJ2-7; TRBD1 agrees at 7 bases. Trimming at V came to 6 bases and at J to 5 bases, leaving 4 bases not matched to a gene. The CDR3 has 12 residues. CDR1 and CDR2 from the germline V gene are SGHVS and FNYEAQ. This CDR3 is CASSPDRHEQYF. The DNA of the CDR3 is TGTGCCAGCAGTCCGGACAGGCACGAGCAGTACTTC.

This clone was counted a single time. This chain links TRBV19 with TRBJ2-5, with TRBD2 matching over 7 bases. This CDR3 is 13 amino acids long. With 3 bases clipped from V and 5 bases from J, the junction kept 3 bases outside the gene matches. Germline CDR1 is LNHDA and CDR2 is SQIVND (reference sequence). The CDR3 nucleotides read TGTGCCAGTAGTATTTGGGGGGGGGAGACCCAGTACTTC. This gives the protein CASSIWGGETQYF. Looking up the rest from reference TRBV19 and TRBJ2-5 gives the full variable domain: DGGITQSPKYLFRKEGQNVTLSCEQNLNHDAMYWYRQDPGQGLRLIYYSQIVNDFQKGDIAEGYSVSREKKESFPLTVTSAQKNPTAFYLCASSIWGGETQYFGPGTRLLVL.